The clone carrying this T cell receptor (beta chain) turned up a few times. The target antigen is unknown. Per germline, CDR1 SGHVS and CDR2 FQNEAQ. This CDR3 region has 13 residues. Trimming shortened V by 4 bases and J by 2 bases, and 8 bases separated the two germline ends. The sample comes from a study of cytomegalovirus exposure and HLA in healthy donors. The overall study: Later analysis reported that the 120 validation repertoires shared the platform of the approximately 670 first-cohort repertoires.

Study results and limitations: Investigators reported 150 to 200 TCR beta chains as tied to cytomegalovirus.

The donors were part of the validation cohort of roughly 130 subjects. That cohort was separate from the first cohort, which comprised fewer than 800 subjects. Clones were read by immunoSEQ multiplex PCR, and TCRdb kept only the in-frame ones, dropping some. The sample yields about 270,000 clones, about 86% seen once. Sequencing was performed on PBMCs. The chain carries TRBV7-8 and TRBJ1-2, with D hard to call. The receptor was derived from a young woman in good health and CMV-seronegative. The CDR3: CASSSNSNYGYTF. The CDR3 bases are TGTGCCAGCAGCTCAAACAGCAACTATGGCTACACCTTC.